The 29 T cell receptor beta chains given below trace back to one sample, sequenced in a study of blood T cell repertoires in COVID-19. The protocol was immunoSEQ multiplex PCR, while the TCRdb copy is restricted to in-frame clones and leaves out a portion. The sample records over 250,000 clones, roughly nine tenths being singletons. The sequenced sample was peripheral blood. The receptors here all came from a woman in her 30s with COVID-19, enrolled during active disease.

V gene TRBV5-1 combines with J gene TRBJ1-2, with D possibly being TRBD1 (5 bases). Trimming shortened V by 2 bases and J by 4 bases, and 12 bases separated the two germline ends. CDR3 size: 14 residues. The germline V gene has CDR1 SGHRS and CDR2 YFSETQ. The CDR3 here is CASSFKGEGYGYTF. In nucleotides, the CDR3 is TGCGCCAGCAGCTTTAAAGGGGAAGGCTATGGCTACACCTTC.

The table lists this clone with a count of one. V usage is TRBV29-1 and J usage is TRBJ2-2; 15 bases are a match to TRBD2. The V gene's germline CDR1 is SQVTM and CDR2 ANQGSEA. CDR3 length: 15 amino acids. Losses at the gene ends were 6 bases for V and 7 bases for J; bases not matched to a gene: 6. CDR3 residues: CSVGLAGGVGGELFF. The CDR3 nucleotides read TGCAGCGTGGGACTAGCGGGAGGTGTAGGCGGGGAGCTGTTTTTT.

This clone appeared a single time. V usage is TRBV5-1 and J usage is TRBJ2-4; tentatively, D is TRBD1 (5 bases). From germline, CDR1 is SGHRS and CDR2 YFSETQ. The CDR3 spans 17 residues. Trimming removed 4 bases at V and 0 bases at J, with 17 bases between. CDR3 protein: CASSPRTQGLAKNIQYF. As DNA, the CDR3 is TGCGCCAGCAGCCCCCGCACCCAGGGTTTAGCCAAAAACATTCAGTACTTC.

The V gene is TRBV3-1 (or the pseudogene TRBV3-2), the J gene TRBJ1-1; no definite D call. The CDR3 has 11 amino acids. V gave up 8 bases and J gave up 5 bases, with 9 bases separating them. The germline V gene has CDR1 LGHDT and CDR2 YNNKEL (reference sequence). The CDR3 loop reads CASSGWTEAFF. CDR3 nucleotides: TGTGCCAGCTCAGGATGGACTGAAGCTTTCTTT.

The chain uses TRBV11-2 and TRBJ2-4; maybe TRBD2 (6 bases). Trimming took off 5 bases at V and 1 base at J, with 24 bases between the two ends. Germline V gene data show CDR1 as SGHAT and CDR2 as FQNNGV. This CDR3 is 19 amino acids long. CDR3 in amino acids: CASSDYYALREPAKNIQYF. CDR3 nucleotides: TGTGCCAGCAGCGATTATTACGCACTTCGGGAGCCGGCCAAAAACATTCAGTACTTC.

J is TRBJ2-7 and V is TRBV7-8; the D is unclear. The V gene lost 4 bases and the J gene lost 4 bases, with 11 bases spanning the gap. The CDR3 has 13 amino acids. Per germline, CDR1 SGHVS and CDR2 FQNEAQ. The CDR3: CASSYAEFYEQYF. The CDR3 DNA is TGTGCCAGCAGCTACGCTGAGTTTTACGAGCAGTACTTC.

The chain combines TRBV11-2 with TRBJ2-4; a weak D match, TRBD1 (5 bases). Germline V gives CDR1 SGHAT, CDR2 FQNNGV. V lost 0 bases and J 0 bases, leaving 12 bases between the germline ends. CDR3 size: 17 residues. CDR3 loop: CASSLEGAGIAKNIQYF. CDR3 coding DNA: TGTGCCAGCAGCTTAGAAGGGGCAGGGATAGCCAAAAACATTCAGTACTTC.

This chain links TRBV21-1 with TRBJ2-6; the table's D call of TRBD1 was not tested on the DNA. TRBV21-1 is described as a pseudogene. The CDR3 totals 20 residues. CDR3 DNA sequence: TGTGCCAGCAGCAAGGCCCTCCCGGGACAGGGGGCGCGAGGGGCCAACGTCCTGACTTTC. This encodes CASSKALPGQGARGANVLTF.

This chain uses TRBV3-1 (or the pseudogene TRBV3-2) with TRBJ2-2; D unclear. The CDR3 length is 15 residues. V was clipped by 2 bases and J by 2 bases, with 9 bases between them. Per germline, CDR1 LGHDT and CDR2 YNNKEL (reference sequence). The DNA for the CDR3 is TGTGCCAGCAGCCAATTGCCAGATAACACCGGGGAGCTGTTTTTT. Its translation: CASSQLPDNTGELFF.

The chain combines TRBV19 with TRBJ1-5; D is uncertain. Germline V gene lookup returns CDR1 LNHDA and CDR2 SQIVND (reference sequence). V was trimmed by 10 bases and J by 4 bases, leaving 17 bases between them. The CDR3 extends over 14 amino acids. CDR3 amino acids: CATKSEGRNQPQHF. CDR3 in DNA: TGTGCCACAAAATCCGAGGGCAGAAATCAGCCCCAGCATTTT.

The chain joins TRBV2 to TRBJ1-3; D ambiguous. Germline CDR1 reads SNHLY; CDR2 reads FYNNEI. The CDR3 length is 12 residues. V lost 8 bases to trimming and J lost 0 bases, with 5 bases between them. Here the CDR3 reads CASRFSGNTIYF. The CDR3 region has the DNA TGTGCCAGCCGGTTCTCTGGAAACACCATATATTTT.

This chain uses TRBV11-2 with TRBJ2-7; TRBD2 matches at 8 bases. The CDR3 has 19 amino acids. Germline trimming cut 4 bases from V and 1 base from J; bases unmatched to any gene: 18. Germline-derived CDR1 and CDR2 are SGHAT and FQNNGV. This CDR3 is CASSSGRRTSLALSYEQYF. DNA of the CDR3: TGTGCCAGCAGCTCCGGCAGAAGGACTAGCCTTGCTTTATCCTACGAGCAGTACTTC.

J is TRBJ2-1 and V is TRBV19, with D tentatively TRBD2 (6 bases). Trimming removed 6 bases from V and 6 bases from J, with 18 bases in between. CDR3 length: 15 residues. Germline V gene lookup returns CDR1 LNHDA and CDR2 SQIVND (reference sequence). CDR3: CASRKLASLTNEQFF. CDR3 nucleotide sequence: TGTGCCAGTAGAAAACTAGCTTCCCTAACCAATGAGCAGTTCTTC.

This chain uses TRBV28 with TRBJ2-2, with 8 bases matching TRBD2. V gave up 4 bases and J gave up 1 base; unmatched junction bases: 5. The CDR3 covers 16 residues. CDR1 is MDHEN, CDR2 SYDVKM, per germline. CDR3 bases: TGTGCCAGCAGTTCCCCCGGGACTAGGAACACCGGGGAGCTGTTTTTT. Protein: CASSSPGTRNTGELFF.

V gene TRBV7-8 combines with J gene TRBJ1-2; a weak D match, TRBD1 (5 bases). The germline V and J ends were trimmed by 2 bases and 0 bases, with 7 bases remaining between them. The CDR3 consists of 14 residues. The germline CDR1 and CDR2 sequences are SGHVS and FQNEAQ. The CDR3 spells CASSLPTANYGYTF. CDR3 bases: TGTGCCAGCAGCTTACCGACAGCTAACTATGGCTACACCTTC. Supplemented by reference TRBV7-8 and TRBJ1-2, the full variable domain reads GAGVSQSPRYKVAKRGQDVALRCDPISGHVSLFWYQQALGQGPEFLTYFQNEAQLDKSGLPSDRFFAERPEGSVSTLKIQRTQQEDSAVYLCASSLPTANYGYTFGSGTRLTVV.

This rearrangement joins TRBV6-5 to TRBJ2-7; 12 nucleotides agree with TRBD2. This CDR3 spans 15 amino acids. In germline, CDR1 is MNHEY, CDR2 SVGAGI. V was pared by 0 bases and J by 7 bases, with 4 bases of the junction left unmatched. The CDR3 nucleotides are TGTGCCAGCAGTTACTCGACTAGCGGGAGTGGTGAGCAGTACTTC. It is translated as CASSYSTSGSGEQYF.

This clone was seen only once. The chain uses TRBV4-1 and TRBJ1-2; 12 nucleotides align to TRBD1. With 1 base clipped from V and 4 bases from J, the junction kept 1 base outside the gene matches. The germline CDR1 and CDR2 sequences are MGHRA and YSYEKL. The CDR3 contains 15 residues. The CDR3 bases are TGCGCCAGCAGCCAAGCGGGACAGGGGGCCTATGGCTACACCTTC. Encoded protein: CASSQAGQGAYGYTF.

This clone turned up a few times. The CDR3 DNA follows: TGTGCCAGCAGTTTATCTAGATTTGAGACCCAGTACTTC. Translation: CASSLSRFETQYF. V and J are TRBV27 and TRBJ2-5; D gene ambiguous. CDR3 length: 13 amino acids. Germline V gene sequence: CDR1 MNHEY, CDR2 SMNVEV (reference sequence). Trimming pared 0 bases from V and 5 bases from J, leaving 7 bases between.

The rearrangement links TRBV15 to TRBJ2-6; D unresolved. V shed 0 bases and J shed 0 bases, with 12 bases lying between them. From germline, CDR1 is LNHNV and CDR2 YYDKDF (reference sequence). This CDR3 has 18 residues. In nucleotides, the CDR3 is TGTGCCACCAGCAGAGATCGAGAGAATCCCTCTGGGGCCAACGTCCTGACTTTC. Translated: CATSRDRENPSGANVLTF.

The chain joins TRBV27 to TRBJ1-5, with 7 bases fitting TRBD1. V shed 3 bases, J shed 0 bases, and the junction held 20 bases outside the gene matches. Germline V gene sequence: CDR1 MNHEY, CDR2 SMNVEV (reference sequence). CDR3 length equals 21 residues. For the CDR3, the DNA is TGTGCCAGCAGTTTCGAGCAGGGGGTAAGAATTTATGTTTATAGCAATCAGCCCCAGCATTTT. Protein sequence: CASSFEQGVRIYVYSNQPQHF.

The rearrangement links TRBV6-5 to TRBJ1-1; no firm D call. Germline CDR1 reads MNHEY; CDR2 reads SVGAGI. The length of the CDR3 is 12 residues. V dropped 6 bases and J dropped 0 bases, with 5 bases sitting between them. The CDR3 nucleotides read TGTGCCAGCAGGACATTGAACACTGAAGCTTTCTTT. Amino acid sequence: CASRTLNTEAFF.

V usage is TRBV6-5 and J usage is TRBJ2-5; 13 bases fit TRBD2. The V segment lost 2 bases and the J segment 5 bases; nucleotides outside the gene matches: 2. CDR1 and CDR2 (germline): MNHEY, SVGAGI. The CDR3 length is 15 residues. CDR3: CASSYAGLAGETQYF. DNA for the CDR3: TGTGCCAGCAGTTACGCGGGACTAGCGGGGGAGACCCAGTACTTC.

The V call is TRBV5-4, the J call TRBJ2-2; 8 bases map to TRBD1. This CDR3 contains 15 residues. Per germline, CDR1 SGHNT and CDR2 YYREEE (reference sequence). The V segment lost 1 base and the J segment 7 bases; nucleotides outside the gene matches: 6. DNA of the CDR3: TGTGCCAGCAGCTTGAAGGACAGGGTAATCGGGGAGCTGTTTTTT. It translates to CASSLKDRVIGELFF.

J is TRBJ1-2 and V is TRBV28; TRBD1 agrees at 7 bases. Germline CDR1 reads MDHEN; CDR2 reads SYDVKM. This CDR3 region has 15 residues. V shed 1 base, J shed 6 bases, and the junction held 8 bases outside the gene matches. CDR3 bases: TGTGCCAGCAGTTTATCCACAGGGGCGGATAATGGCTACACCTTC. Translated: CASSLSTGADNGYTF.

This chain uses TRBV10-1 with TRBJ1-3; D possibly corresponds to TRBD1 (6 bases). The CDR3 is 19 amino acids. Trimming cost V 0 bases and J 2 bases, with 20 bases left between them. The germline gives CDR1 WNHNN, CDR2 SYGVQD (reference sequence). The CDR3 spells CASSESGRAGELTGNTIYF. CDR3 DNA: TGCGCCAGCAGTGAGTCGGGCAGGGCAGGGGAACTGACTGGAAACACCATATATTTT.

The V and J genes are TRBV29-1 and TRBJ2-5, with TRBD2 as a possible D gene (5 bases). Trimming removed 4 bases from V and 5 bases from J, with 14 bases in between. The CDR3 extends over 13 amino acids. Germline lookup yields CDR1 SQVTM and CDR2 ANQGSEA. Here the CDR3 reads CSVVKASGETQYF. The CDR3 DNA sequence: TGCAGCGTTGTTAAGGCATCGGGGGAGACCCAGTACTTC. Variable domain in full (rest from reference TRBV29-1 and TRBJ2-5): SAVISQKPSRDICQRGTSLTIQCQVDSQVTMMFWYRQQPGQSLTLIATANQGSEATYESGFVIDKFPISRPNLTFSTLTVSNMSPEDSSIYLCSVVKASGETQYFGPGTRLLVL.

V usage is TRBV20-1 and J usage is TRBJ2-7, with 9 bases lining up with TRBD2. The junction had 10 bases not matched to a gene; V was cut back by 3 bases and J by 4 bases. The CDR3 consists of 15 residues. In germline, CDR1 is DFQATT, CDR2 SNEGSKA (reference sequence). This chain's CDR3 is CSASIASGNGYEQYF. As DNA, the CDR3 is TGCAGTGCTAGTATAGCTAGCGGGAATGGGTACGAGCAGTACTTC.

The rearrangement links TRBV7-6 to TRBJ1-4; D is undetermined. There are 12 residues in the CDR3. Germline CDR1 reads SGHVS; CDR2 reads FNYEAQ. V gave up 2 bases and J gave up 8 bases, with 6 bases separating them. The CDR3 sequence is CASSLNEEKLFF. The CDR3, as DNA: TGTGCCAGCAGCTTAAATGAGGAAAAACTGTTTTTT. The entire variable domain, with the rest obtained from reference TRBV7-6 and TRBJ1-4, is as follows: GAGVSQSPRYKVTKRGQDVALRCDPISGHVSLYWYRQALGQGPEFLTYFNYEAQQDKSGLPNDRFSAERPEGSISTLTIQRTEQRDSAMYRCASSLNEEKLFFGSGTQLSVL.

This chain links TRBV18 with TRBJ2-2, with 8 positions matching TRBD1. The V segment lost 1 base and the J segment 0 bases; nucleotides outside the gene matches: 4. The CDR3 runs 17 residues. CDR1 and CDR2 (germline): KGHSH, LQKENI. The CDR3 is CASSPQLDRANTGELFF. DNA for the CDR3: TGTGCCAGCTCACCACAGTTGGACAGGGCGAACACCGGGGAGCTGTTTTTT.